These 17 T cell receptor beta chains were sequenced from one sample in a study of early T cells in non-severe SARS-CoV-2 infection. From the 5' RACE reads, TCRdb called clonotypes with MiXCR, one entry per CDR3 protein. The sample yields about 58,000 distinct CDR3 sequences, approximately 11% seen once. The sequenced sample consisted of whole blood. All receptors derive from an adult who was a healthcare worker with PCR-confirmed SARS-CoV-2 infection or an uninfected control (not recorded which).

In its sample, this clonotype was seen a few times. The V gene is TRBV7-9, the J gene TRBJ2-1; 7 bases fit TRBD2. The germline V gene encodes CDR1 SEHNR and CDR2 FQNEAQ (reference sequence). The ends lost 1 base at V and 13 bases at J; junction bases unmatched: 16. This CDR3 spans 16 amino acids. The CDR3 here is CASSLVGGWEGDRQFF. The CDR3 bases are TGTGCCAGCAGCTTAGTCGGCGGGTGGGAGGGAGACCGCCAGTTCTTC.

V gene TRBV29-1 combines with J gene TRBJ2-1, with 7 bases that match TRBD1. CDR3 length equals 12 residues. After removal of 5 bases from V and 6 bases from J, the junction contained 4 bases not matched to a gene. The germline gives CDR1 SQVTM, CDR2 ANQGSEA. The CDR3 loop reads CSVQGQVNEQFF. CDR3 nucleotide sequence: TGCAGCGTTCAAGGACAGGTCAATGAGCAGTTCTTC.

This clonotype was recorded at least ten times. The V gene is TRBV20-1, the J gene TRBJ2-3; D unresolved. The V end lost 6 bases, the J end lost 2 bases, and 9 bases lay between the germline ends. From germline, CDR1 is DFQATT and CDR2 SNEGSKA (reference sequence). The CDR3 is 12 amino acids. In nucleotides, the CDR3 is TGCAGTGCCCCCTTCTTCACAGATACGCAGTATTTT. Protein: CSAPFFTDTQYF.

Worth noting for this clonotype: A read error may account for a junction end that differs from germline. J is TRBJ2-7 and V is TRBV4-1; maybe TRBD1 (5 bases). The CDR3 has 11 amino acids. The germline V gene has CDR1 MGHRA and CDR2 YSYEKL. The CDR3: CASSQGQQITF. The DNA of the CDR3 is TGCGCCAGCAGCCAAGGACAGCAAATTACTTTC.

At least ten counts were recorded for this clonotype. V and J are TRBV9 and TRBJ1-1, with D unclear. V shed 0 bases and J shed 4 bases, with 13 bases lying between them. The CDR3 totals 15 residues. Germline CDR1 is SGDLS and CDR2 is YYNGEE. In DNA form, the CDR3 reads TGTGCCAGCAGCGTAGGAACAGTAGGCATCACTGAAGCTTTCTTT. Translating it yields CASSVGTVGITEAFF. The full variable domain, rest sourced from reference TRBV9 and TRBJ1-1, is DSGVTQTPKHLITATGQRVTLRCSPRSGDLSVYWYQQSLDQGLQFLIQYYNGEERAKGNILERFSAQQFPDLHSELNLSSLELGDSALYFCASSVGTVGITEAFFGQGTRLTVV.

The sample holds many counts of this clonotype. This chain joins TRBV5-1 and TRBJ2-1, with D perhaps TRBD1 (6 bases). The CDR3 length is 12 residues. The V end lost 5 bases, the J end lost 10 bases, and 13 bases lay between the germline ends. Germline assignment: CDR1 SGHRS and CDR2 YFSETQ. The CDR3 loop reads CASSLSQGEQFF. The CDR3 nucleotides read TGCGCCAGCAGTCTTTCTCAGGGGGAGCAGTTCTTC.

This clonotype appeared a few times. The chain recombines TRBV9 with TRBJ1-1; D remains ambiguous. The germline V and J ends were trimmed by 0 bases and 1 base, with 10 bases remaining between them. Germline V lookup: CDR1 SGDLS, CDR2 YYNGEE. This CDR3 spans 15 amino acids. The CDR3 region is CASSVGNSANTEAFF. DNA of the CDR3: TGTGCCAGCAGCGTAGGCAACTCAGCGAACACTGAAGCTTTCTTT.

V gene TRBV21-1 combines with J gene TRBJ1-2. TRBV21-1 is tagged as a pseudogene. The CDR3 has 12 amino acids. CDR3 amino acids: CASGEANYGYTF. The CDR3 nucleotides read TGTGCCAGCGGTGAAGCTAACTATGGCTACACCTTC.

There are many counts of this clonotype. The V gene is TRBV27, the J gene TRBJ1-6, with D possibly TRBD1 on 5 matching bases. Trimming took off 5 bases at V and 6 bases at J, with 14 bases between the two ends. CDR3 length equals 15 residues. CDR1 and CDR2 from the germline V gene are MNHEY and SMNVEV (reference sequence). In DNA form, the CDR3 reads TGTGCCAGCAGTAACACCGGGACTGGTAATTCACCCCTCCACTTT. Residues: CASSNTGTGNSPLHF.

The sample holds a few counts of this clonotype. This chain uses TRBV19 with TRBJ1-1; D ambiguous. From germline, CDR1 is LNHDA and CDR2 SQIVND (reference sequence). This CDR3 is built from 15 residues. Trimming pared 0 bases from V and 2 bases from J, leaving 10 bases between. The CDR3 region is CASSIDRTANTEAFF. CDR3 in DNA: TGTGCCAGTAGTATAGATAGGACGGCAAACACTGAAGCTTTCTTT. The full variable domain, its missing parts supplied by reference TRBV19 and TRBJ1-1, is DGGITQSPKYLFRKEGQNVTLSCEQNLNHDAMYWYRQDPGQGLRLIYYSQIVNDFQKGDIAEGYSVSREKKESFPLTVTSAQKNPTAFYLCASSIDRTANTEAFFGQGTRLTVV.

This clonotype occurred a few times. The V and J genes are TRBV6-5 and TRBJ2-7, with 9 nucleotides matching TRBD1. CDR1 is MNHEY and CDR2 is SVGAGI in the germline V gene. This CDR3 contains 15 residues. Trimming at V came to 2 bases and at J to 3 bases, leaving 5 bases not matched to a gene. The CDR3 sequence is CASSYQPTGGYEQYF. CDR3 nucleotides: TGTGCCAGCAGTTACCAGCCGACAGGGGGCTACGAGCAGTACTTC.

This rearrangement joins TRBV5-5 to TRBJ2-3, with D tentatively TRBD1 (5 bases). Trimming took off 0 bases at V and 1 base at J, with 18 bases between the two ends. CDR1 and CDR2 (germline): SGHKS, YYEKEE (reference sequence). CDR3 size: 18 residues. The CDR3: CASSLDGTGKGGTDTQYF. The CDR3 nucleotides are TGTGCCAGCAGCTTGGATGGTACAGGTAAAGGTGGCACAGATACGCAGTATTTT.

This chain links TRBV30 with TRBJ2-3; a weak D match, TRBD2 (6 bases). The CDR3 runs 14 residues. The germline gives CDR1 GTSNPN, CDR2 SVGIG (reference sequence). The V and J ends lost 4 bases and 1 base respectively, with 12 bases between them. In DNA form, the CDR3 reads TGTGCCTGGAAGTATGGGGAGGGCACAGATACGCAGTATTTT. This gives the protein CAWKYGEGTDTQYF.

In its sample, this clonotype was seen many times. V gene TRBV4-1 combines with J gene TRBJ2-7, with 8 bases that match TRBD1. The CDR3 sequence is 15 residues long. After removal of 4 bases from V and 4 bases from J, the junction contained 9 bases not matched to a gene. Germline CDR1 is MGHRA and CDR2 is YSYEKL. The CDR3 protein is CASSLSGTGAYEQYF. CDR3 DNA sequence: TGCGCCAGCAGCCTTTCCGGGACAGGAGCGTACGAGCAGTACTTC.

This clonotype was seen ten or more times. The chain employs TRBV12-5 and TRBJ2-7, with D unclear. CDR3 length: 14 residues. Germline CDR1 reads LGHNT; CDR2 reads FRNRAP. Trimming cost V 2 bases and J 4 bases, with 12 bases left between them. CDR3 nucleotides: TGTGCTAGTGGTTTGATGGGGTTGGGGTACGAGCAGTACTTC. Residues: CASGLMGLGYEQYF.

This clonotype was counted at least ten times. The chain is built from TRBV5-1 and TRBJ2-1; tentative D call: TRBD1 (6 bases). The CDR3 runs to 15 residues. Trimming shortened V by 0 bases and J by 9 bases, and 16 bases separated the two germline ends. CDR1 and CDR2 from the germline V gene are SGHRS and YFSETQ. CDR3 protein: CASSLEGDPAREQFF. In DNA form, the CDR3 reads TGCGCCAGCAGCTTGGAGGGGGACCCGGCACGTGAGCAGTTCTTC.

In its sample, this clonotype was seen many times. The J gene is TRBJ2-1, the V gene TRBV24-1; 7 bases map to TRBD1. The V gene's germline CDR1 is KGHDR and CDR2 SFDVKD. The CDR3 extends over 16 amino acids. V trimming: 4 bases; J trimming: 7 bases; junction bases outside the gene matches: 12. The CDR3 protein is CATSERQGIRLNEQFF. CDR3 nucleotide sequence: TGTGCCACCAGTGAGCGACAGGGAATTAGGTTAAATGAGCAGTTCTTC.